The 19 T cell receptor beta chains in this list originate from one sample, sequenced in a study of T cell responses to AZD1222 COVID-19 vaccine. Repertoires were generated with immunoSEQ multiplex PCR, while TCRdb's copy carries only in-frame clones and drops some. In the table there are tens of thousands of clones, 92% of which are singletons. The sequencing used peripheral blood, collected 28 days after the second AZD1222 dose. These receptors all stem from an adult who received the AZD1222 COVID-19 vaccine.

The rearrangement links TRBV21-1 to TRBJ1-3. TRBV21-1 is an annotated pseudogene. The CDR3 extends over 15 amino acids. The CDR3 DNA is TGTGCCAGCAGCAAAGAATCTGCCGCTGGAAACACCATATATTTT. Translation gives CASSKESAAGNTIYF.

This rearrangement joins TRBV2 to TRBJ1-1; D gene unclear. Between the trimmed V and J ends, which lost 3 bases and 0 bases, there was a span of 8 bases. This CDR3 comprises 14 residues. CDR1 and CDR2 (germline): SNHLY, FYNNEI. The CDR3 loop is CASSEGNLNTEAFF. The DNA for the CDR3 is TGTGCCAGCAGTGAGGGGAACTTGAACACTGAAGCTTTCTTT.

The rearrangement uses TRBV7-3 and TRBJ1-1; perhaps TRBD1 as D (6 bases). This CDR3 region has 15 residues. V was pared by 2 bases and J by 2 bases, with 12 bases between. Germline-derived CDR1 and CDR2 are SGHTA and FQGTGA. This CDR3 reads CASSLGSGHNTEAFF. The CDR3 DNA reads as TGTGCCAGCAGCTTAGGTTCGGGACATAACACTGAAGCTTTCTTT.

The chain has TRBV3-1 (or the pseudogene TRBV3-2) and TRBJ2-3; no definite D call. The CDR3 contains 15 residues. Germline CDR1 LGHDT, CDR2 YNNKEL (reference sequence). V was clipped by 1 base and J by 0 bases, with 8 bases between them. The CDR3 bases are TGTGCCAGCAGCCAAGCAGGTCCTAGCACAGATACGCAGTATTTT. This gives the protein CASSQAGPSTDTQYF.

This chain links TRBV7-8 with TRBJ1-3; D not certain. Germline V CDR1 and CDR2: SGHVS, FQNEAQ. The CDR3 loop spans 15 amino acids. The V end was cut by 2 bases, the J end by 10 bases, with 18 bases between. The CDR3 sequence: CASSLREVAPGTIYF. The CDR3 coding sequence is TGTGCCAGCAGCTTACGGGAAGTCGCCCCCGGGACCATATATTTT.

V is TRBV11-2 and J is TRBJ2-5; perhaps TRBD1 as D (6 bases). The CDR3 has 15 amino acids. Germline V gene sequence: CDR1 SGHAT, CDR2 FQNNGV. V lost 5 bases, J lost 2 bases, and 15 bases lay in between. CDR3 sequence reads: CASSNAQGRQETQYF. CDR3 in DNA: TGTGCCAGCAGCAACGCACAGGGCCGACAAGAGACCCAGTACTTC.

This clone was picked up one time. The genes are TRBV11-2 and TRBJ1-3; D is unclear. The CDR3 loop spans 13 amino acids. The germline V gene encodes CDR1 SGHAT and CDR2 FQNNGV. Trimming removed 8 bases at V and 0 bases at J, with 8 bases between. In DNA form, the CDR3 reads TGTGCCAGCGTGGGTCCCTCTGGAAACACCATATATTTT. This sequence encodes CASVGPSGNTIYF.

DNA of the CDR3: TGTGCCAGCAGCCGAGGACTAGCGGGGCACAATGAGCAGTTCTTC. It specifies CASSRGLAGHNEQFF. The chain carries TRBV14 and TRBJ2-1; 12 bases map to TRBD2. CDR3 length: 15 residues. With 4 bases clipped from V and 5 bases from J, the junction kept 3 bases outside the gene matches. Germline V CDR1 and CDR2: SGHDN, FVKESK.

This clone is a singleton in its sample. The CDR3 nucleotides are TGTGCCAGCAGTCCACCGGGAGGGACAGGGGGCGCGGGGGAAAAACTGTTTTTT. Its protein is CASSPPGGTGGAGEKLFF. This chain joins TRBV28 and TRBJ1-4; 12 bases agree with TRBD1. CDR3 length: 18 amino acids. Germline loops: CDR1 MDHEN, CDR2 SYDVKM. V shed 5 bases, J shed 8 bases, and the junction held 15 bases outside the gene matches.

J is TRBJ1-3 and V is TRBV28; no firm D call. Per the germline V gene, CDR1 is MDHEN and CDR2 is SYDVKM. The ends were cut back, 5 bases at V and 2 bases at J, with 10 bases in the middle. The CDR3 extends over 14 amino acids. The DNA for the CDR3 is TGTGCCAGCAGTCAGGACCTGCCTGGAAACACCATATATTTT. Translation gives CASSQDLPGNTIYF.

The J gene is TRBJ2-5, the V gene TRBV5-1; the match to TRBD2 covers 10 bases. The V and J ends lost 4 bases and 1 base, in that order; junction bases with no gene match: 4. The CDR3 has 15 amino acids. CDR1 SGHRS and CDR2 YFSETQ come from the germline V gene. The CDR3 spells CASSQSSGGQETQYF. CDR3 bases: TGCGCCAGCAGCCAGTCTAGCGGGGGCCAAGAGACCCAGTACTTC.

J is TRBJ2-7 and V is TRBV3-1 (or the pseudogene TRBV3-2); no clear D. In germline, CDR1 is LGHDT, CDR2 YNNKEL (reference sequence). This CDR3 region has 14 residues. Trimming removed 1 base from V and 2 bases from J, with 9 bases in between. The DNA of the CDR3 is TGTGCCAGCAGCCAAGGGGGTCTCGCCTACGAGCAGTACTTC. It translates to CASSQGGLAYEQYF.

The rearrangement uses TRBV6-5 and TRBJ1-5; no clear D. CDR3 size: 15 residues. V was shortened by 6 bases and J by 1 base, with 13 bases between the two germline ends. Germline CDR1 reads MNHEY; CDR2 reads SVGAGI. The CDR3 loop is CASRGAGRSNQPQHF. As DNA, the CDR3 is TGTGCCAGCAGGGGCGCTGGGCGAAGCAATCAGCCCCAGCATTTT.

The chain is built from TRBV19 and TRBJ1-3; D is ambiguous. Trimming removed 7 bases at V and 0 bases at J, with 7 bases between. There are 13 residues in the CDR3. Per the germline V gene, CDR1 is LNHDA and CDR2 is SQIVND (reference sequence). The CDR3 sequence: CASTVRSGNTIYF. In DNA, the CDR3 is TGTGCCAGTACGGTACGCTCTGGAAACACCATATATTTT.

This chain connects TRBV5-1 to TRBJ2-1; 8 bases fit TRBD1. The CDR3 spans 14 residues. V shed 2 bases and J 8 bases; nucleotides not matched to a gene: 6. CDR1 and CDR2 (germline): SGHRS, YFSETQ. CDR3: CASSFGQGFYEQFF. The CDR3 nucleotides are TGCGCCAGCAGCTTCGGACAGGGTTTCTATGAGCAGTTCTTC.

This clone appeared once. J is TRBJ1-3 and V is TRBV2; D uncertain. The V and J ends lost 2 bases and 1 base respectively, with 24 bases between them. The germline V gene encodes CDR1 SNHLY and CDR2 FYNNEI. CDR3 length equals 20 residues. The CDR3 is CASSEKATYWGTVSGNTIYF. In nucleotides, the CDR3 is TGTGCCAGCAGTGAAAAGGCGACCTACTGGGGTACGGTGTCTGGAAACACCATATATTTT.

The chain recombines TRBV24-1 with TRBJ2-2; 8 positions match TRBD1. V shed 5 bases, J shed 3 bases, and the junction held 10 bases outside the gene matches. Germline V gene lookup returns CDR1 KGHDR and CDR2 SFDVKD. The CDR3 contains 17 residues. The CDR3: CATSGAQGAQDTGELFF. The CDR3, as DNA: TGTGCCACCAGTGGTGCCCAGGGGGCGCAGGACACCGGGGAGCTGTTTTTT.

V is TRBV2 and J is TRBJ2-1; no firm D call. Germline V lookup: CDR1 SNHLY, CDR2 FYNNEI. The CDR3 is 11 amino acids. V shed 7 bases and J shed 1 base, with 2 bases lying between them. The CDR3 spells CASMSYNEQFF. CDR3 nucleotide sequence: TGTGCCAGCATGTCCTACAATGAGCAGTTCTTC.

The chain has TRBV5-1 and TRBJ2-7, with D tentatively TRBD1 or TRBD2 (5 bases each). V was cut by 2 bases and J by 3 bases, with 15 bases left in between. This CDR3 contains 15 residues. Germline V CDR1 and CDR2: SGHRS, YFSETQ. The CDR3 DNA reads TGCGCCAGCAGCTTCGACCAGGGAGCCCTCTACGAGCAGTACTTC. It specifies CASSFDQGALYEQYF. The full variable domain, in which reference TRBV5-1 and TRBJ2-7 provide the parts outside the CDR3, is KAGVTQTPRYLIKTRGQQVTLSCSPISGHRSVSWYQQTPGQGLQFLFEYFSETQRNKGNFPGRFSGRQFSNSRSEMNVSTLELGDSALYLCASSFDQGALYEQYFGPGTRLTVT.